This record covers a single T cell receptor (beta chain). The antigen is undetermined. Healthy bone marrow donors formed the donor group. The V and J ends lost 7 bases and 9 bases respectively, with 19 bases between them. CDR3 length: 14 residues. Germline values: CDR1 ENHRY, CDR2 SYGVKD. The data were taken from a study of cytomegalovirus exposure and HLA in healthy donors. Overall study: One earlier analysis, a look at approximately 180 million T cells, found some 120 million unique TCR beta sequences. Overall study results and limits: Most TCRs appeared rarely, but some public TCRs recurred in many donors.

Use of 60 Vbeta and 13 Jbeta primers characterized the PCR. Sequenced by immunoSEQ multiplex PCR; TCRdb stores in-frame clones only, minus some. The table lists fewer than 45,000 clones, about 78% of them singletons. This TCR was sampled from a woman younger than 45 in good health and CMV-seronegative. The J gene is TRBJ2-1, the V gene TRBV10-3; no definite D call. Sequenced material: PBMCs. The CDR3 protein is CAINPENPLGEQFF. The DNA for the CDR3 is TGTGCCATCAACCCCGAGAATCCTCTCGGTGAGCAGTTCTTC.